This T cell receptor (beta chain) was sequenced during a study of early T cells in non-severe SARS-CoV-2 infection. Germline CDR1 SEHNR, CDR2 FQNEAQ (reference sequence). The CDR3 is 15 amino acids. The V segment lost 5 bases and the J segment 4 bases; nucleotides outside the gene matches: 6. TCRdb re-called the 5' RACE reads through MiXCR, storing one row per CDR3 protein. The repertoire has tens of thousands of distinct CDR3 sequences, 20% of them found once; the top ten carry about 15%. This clonotype was detected a few times. This clonotype was obtained from an adult who was a healthcare worker with PCR-confirmed SARS-CoV-2 infection or an uninfected control (not recorded which). The specimen comprised whole blood, sampled at baseline. The rearrangement links TRBV7-9 to TRBJ2-1, with 9 bases identical to TRBD2. In DNA, the CDR3 is TGTGCCAGCAGCCATGCTAGCGGGGAATACAATGAGCAGTTCTTC. Amino acid sequence: CASSHASGEYNEQFF.